This paragraph reports one T cell receptor (beta chain). This record comes from a study of blood T cell repertoires in COVID-19. Whole-study context: Researchers got acute and convalescent COVID-19 samples from the United States, Italy and Spain. T cells, B-cell-depleted T cells, or PBMCs supplied cDNA or gDNA.

The study drew participants aged 18 to 89 years from roughly 25 US areas. Allocation to cohorts depended on clinical history reported by the participants. Measured with immunoSEQ multiplex PCR; TCRdb has only the in-frame clones, and not every one. This table has a few hundred thousand clones, approximately 90% appearing once. J was trimmed by 6 bases and V by 0 bases; bases with no gene match: 5. The CDR3 totals 16 residues. Looked up from germline, CDR1 is SGDLS and CDR2 is YYNGEE. Material for sequencing was PBMCs or T cells enriched from blood (not recorded which). V and J are TRBV9 and TRBJ2-2, with TRBD1 identical over 10 bases. This TCR came from a man aged 35-49 years who had recovered from COVID-19. The CDR3 loop reads CASSVGQGAFSGELFF. The CDR3 nucleotides read TGTGCCAGCAGCGTAGGACAGGGGGCTTTTTCCGGGGAGCTGTTTTTT.